This T cell receptor beta chain was identified in a study of shared clonotypes between healthy human individuals. Regarding the study as a whole: Across subsets, estimated richness was generally greater for naive than for memory populations.

Points on this clone: Antigen: not known.

About 33,000 T cell genomes (approximately 0.2 ug DNA) went into each sorted-subset replicate. Clones were read by immunoSEQ multiplex PCR, and TCRdb kept only the in-frame ones, dropping some. The sample holds 2.3 million or so clones, approximately 93% seen once. CDR1 and CDR2 from the germline V gene are LGHNA and YSLEER. Trimming cost V 1 base and J 8 bases; bases outside gene matches: 5. This CDR3 comprises 15 residues. Sequencing used naive CD4+ T cells from PBMCs. Subset reported: CD45RA+ positively selected. The source of this sequence is a man between 18 and 29 years old in good health. Some clones in this sample may be carry-over from other donors' samples. This rearrangement joins TRBV4-3 to TRBJ1-4, with 9 bases fitting TRBD1. The CDR3 sequence: CASSQVDRGREKLFF. The CDR3 DNA follows: TGCGCCAGCAGCCAAGTGGACAGGGGACGGGAAAAACTGTTTTTT.